This T cell receptor (beta chain) was captured in a study of human T cells and chemical hapten exposure. One entry per CDR3 protein, called by TCRdb with MiXCR from the RACE reads. The sample consists of some 84,000 distinct CDR3 sequences, 10% to 14% of them appearing once. This clonotype was seen more than once but under ten times. Time point here: patch test 3, about 24 weeks after DPC sensitization. Treatment: therapeutic diphenylcyclopropenone sensitization with weekly scalp DPC. Trimming took 3 bases from V and 1 from J, leaving 8 bases between them. In germline, CDR1 is ENHRY, CDR2 SYGVKD. The CDR3 runs 14 residues.

The chain has TRBV10-3 and TRBJ2-3; D gene uncertain. This clonotype was obtained from a woman between 45 and 60 years old with alopecia areata. Some clones in this sample may be carry-over from other donors' samples. The sequencing here drew on whole blood, taken in connection with sensitization to the hapten diphenylcyclopropenone (DPC). As DNA, the CDR3 is TGTGCCATCAGTGAATCACTGGGCACAGATACGCAGTATTTT. Translated: CAISESLGTDTQYF.